This T cell receptor beta chain comes out of a study of cytomegalovirus exposure and HLA in healthy donors. A multiplex PCR was run with 60 Vbeta primers and 13 Jbeta primers. Clones were sequenced by immunoSEQ multiplex PCR, and TCRdb holds only the in-frame ones, with some missing. The sample records 110,000 to 150,000 clones, about 81% being singletons. V shed 4 bases, J shed 3 bases, and the junction held 7 bases outside the gene matches. Germline CDR1 is LNHNV and CDR2 is YYDKDF (reference sequence). The CDR3 has 15 residues. The sequencing input was PBMCs. The chain couples TRBV15 to TRBJ2-7; 9 nucleotides agree with TRBD2. The clonotype originates from a man aged 25-45 years in good health and CMV-seronegative. The CDR3 DNA follows: TGTGCCACCAGCAAAGGCCTAGCGGGGAACTACGAGCAGTACTTC. It codes for CATSKGLAGNYEQYF.